This T cell receptor beta chain originates from a study of spatial heterogeneity in lung cancer. At the level of the study: A total of under 80 untreated early-stage non-small cell lung cancer patients served as donors. At a median of around two years after resection, follow-up PBMC samples were sequenced when available.

Indicated time point: blood at routine non-recurrence follow-up after resection. From tumor, nontumor lung or frozen PBMC, whole RNA was taken unsorted for sequencing. A distinct unique molecular identifier was carried by each TCR cDNA molecule. TCRdb reanalysed the 5' RACE reads using MiXCR and keeps one entry per CDR3 protein. This table has nearly 95,000 distinct CDR3 sequences, 19% appearing once. The specimen was PBMCs, collected at follow-up. The source of this sequence is a male donor with early-stage non-small cell lung cancer.

CDR3 bases: TGTGCCAGCAGTTTACGGAGCAATGAGCAGTTCTTC. This gives the protein CASSLRSNEQFF. This rearrangement joins TRBV27 to TRBJ2-1; D uncertain. This CDR3 contains 12 residues. Between the trimmed V and J ends, which lost 2 bases and 6 bases, there was a span of 5 bases. CDR1 and CDR2 (germline): MNHEY, SMNVEV (reference sequence).